This T cell receptor (beta chain) was obtained from a study of identical twins. In TCRdb, the 5' RACE reads were re-called with MiXCR into one record per CDR3 protein. This sample has approximately 230,000 distinct CDR3 sequences; over 13% occur once, and the top ten carry 8.8%. A note on this clonotype: As yet, its antigen is unknown.

Findings of the study overall: Models underestimated TCR alpha sharing (out-of-frame) in monozygotic twins. Findings depended on cross-sectional statistics rather than tracking the same donors. Within cord blood, abundant beta clonotypes carried fewer insertions, but memory repertoires showed no such trend. The presence of invariant MAIT and iNKT cells could partly confound analyses of zero-insertion sequences.

This clonotype originated in a woman aged 18-29 years in good health. Sequences were obtained from memory (CD45RO+) T cells sorted from blood.

CDR3 protein: CASSSGPSEQYF. The CDR3 nucleotides read TGTGCCAGCAGCTCGGGACCGTCCGAGCAGTACTTC. The chain is built from TRBV6-6 and TRBJ2-7; D possibly uses TRBD1 or TRBD2 (5 bases each). V lost 6 bases, J lost 6 bases, and 12 bases lay in between. Germline V lookup: CDR1 MNHNY, CDR2 SVGAGI (reference sequence). There are 12 residues in the CDR3.